The 10 T cell receptor beta chains presented below share a single source sample, sequenced in a study of blood T cell repertoires in COVID-19. The assay was immunoSEQ multiplex PCR, and TCRdb's table has in-frame clones only and misses some. The table shows 150,000 to 200,000 clones, with 65% to 85% occurring only once. The sequencing input was PBMCs or T cells enriched from blood (not recorded which). The source of these receptors is a man between 65 and 85 years old who had been exposed to COVID-19.

DNA of the CDR3: TGTGCCAGTAGCGTGGGCTCTGCTAACTATGGCTACACCTTC. This encodes CASSVGSANYGYTF. The chain couples TRBV6-5 to TRBJ1-2; no clear D. The CDR3 totals 14 residues. CDR1 and CDR2 (germline): MNHEY, SVGAGI. V was trimmed by 9 bases and J by 0 bases, leaving 14 bases between them.

V gene TRBV5-6 combines with J gene TRBJ1-1; D is unresolved. Germline V CDR1 and CDR2: SGHDT, YYEEEE. V was trimmed by 0 bases and J by 0 bases, leaving 9 bases between them. The CDR3 loop spans 15 amino acids. In nucleotides, the CDR3 is TGTGCCAGCAGCTTGGGTGGAGCCTTGAACACTGAAGCTTTCTTT. Translated, it gives CASSLGGALNTEAFF. Full variable domain (rest looked up from reference TRBV5-6 and TRBJ1-1): DAGVTQSPTHLIKTRGQQVTLRCSPKSGHDTVSWYQQALGQGPQFIFQYYEEEERQRGNFPDRFSGHQFPNYSSELNVNALLLGDSALYLCASSLGGALNTEAFFGQGTRLTVV.

This clone was seen a few times. The chain employs TRBV6-2 or TRBV6-3 and TRBJ2-4; 12 nucleotides line up with TRBD2. CDR1 is MNHEY and CDR2 is SVGEGT in the germline V gene. V shed 0 bases, J shed 9 bases, and the junction held 9 bases outside the gene matches. This CDR3 contains 17 residues. CDR3 protein: CASSYSGASGGVSIQYF. Written as DNA, the CDR3 is TGTGCCAGCAGTTACTCCGGCGCTAGCGGGGGGGTGAGCATTCAGTACTTC.

The CDR3 DNA reads TGCGCCAGCAGCCAGGACACCTCGAGCTATGGCTACACCTTC. As protein: CASSQDTSSYGYTF. The V call is TRBV4-3, the J call TRBJ1-2, with D perhaps matching TRBD1 (5 bases). This CDR3 has 14 residues. CDR1 and CDR2 (germline): LGHNA, YSLEER. The V end lost 3 bases, the J end lost 4 bases, and 12 bases lay between the germline ends.

This chain joins TRBV27 and TRBJ2-2; TRBD2 matches 12 bases. Germline values: CDR1 MNHEY, CDR2 SMNVEV (reference sequence). CDR3 length: 16 amino acids. J gave up 6 bases and V 4 bases, and 6 bases lay outside the gene matches. As DNA, the CDR3 is TGTGCCAGCAGTTCCCCCGGACTAGCGGGACCCGGGGAGCTGTTTTTT. Translated: CASSSPGLAGPGELFF.

This chain joins TRBV3-1 (or the pseudogene TRBV3-2) and TRBJ1-1, with TRBD1 as a possible D gene (5 bases). The CDR3 contains 14 residues. Deletions cut 4 bases from V and 4 bases from J, with 13 bases between. Germline V gives CDR1 LGHDT, CDR2 YNNKEL (reference sequence). The CDR3 here is CASSLLGGGTEAFF. The DNA of the CDR3 is TGTGCCAGCAGCCTTCTCGGGGGAGGCACTGAAGCTTTCTTT.

This clone was counted once. The V and J genes are TRBV14 and TRBJ1-3; D remains ambiguous. The CDR3 length is 14 residues. In germline, CDR1 is SGHDN, CDR2 FVKESK. V lost 4 bases and J 2 bases, leaving 9 bases between the germline ends. The CDR3 here is CASSPQAAGNTIYF. The DNA for the CDR3 is TGTGCCAGCAGCCCTCAGGCAGCTGGAAACACCATATATTTT.

This rearrangement joins TRBV29-1 to TRBJ2-2; TRBD1 matches 8 bases. Germline trimming cut 4 bases from V and 0 bases from J; bases unmatched to any gene: 7. The CDR3 spans 16 residues. In germline, CDR1 is SQVTM, CDR2 ANQGSEA. The CDR3 sequence: CSVGGKQGANTGELFF. The CDR3 nucleotides read TGCAGCGTTGGGGGAAAACAGGGGGCGAACACCGGGGAGCTGTTTTTT.

V is TRBV6-4 and J is TRBJ1-6; 10 bases are shared with TRBD1. The CDR3 contains 22 residues. In germline, CDR1 is MRHNA, CDR2 SNTAGT. J lost 2 bases, V lost 0 bases, and 16 bases had no gene match. The CDR3 is CASSDSSPGQGPPPPYNSPLHF. The CDR3 DNA reads as TGTGCCAGCAGTGACTCGAGCCCGGGACAGGGGCCTCCCCCCCCCTATAATTCACCCCTCCACTTT.

The V call is TRBV6-5, the J call TRBJ1-1, with TRBD1 matching 10 bases. The CDR3 has 12 residues. Trimming removed 4 bases from V and 8 bases from J; junction bases left unmatched: 1. Per germline, CDR1 MNHEY and CDR2 SVGAGI. CDR3 region: CASSWDRGEAFF. DNA for the CDR3: TGTGCCAGCAGTTGGGACAGGGGAGAAGCTTTCTTT.